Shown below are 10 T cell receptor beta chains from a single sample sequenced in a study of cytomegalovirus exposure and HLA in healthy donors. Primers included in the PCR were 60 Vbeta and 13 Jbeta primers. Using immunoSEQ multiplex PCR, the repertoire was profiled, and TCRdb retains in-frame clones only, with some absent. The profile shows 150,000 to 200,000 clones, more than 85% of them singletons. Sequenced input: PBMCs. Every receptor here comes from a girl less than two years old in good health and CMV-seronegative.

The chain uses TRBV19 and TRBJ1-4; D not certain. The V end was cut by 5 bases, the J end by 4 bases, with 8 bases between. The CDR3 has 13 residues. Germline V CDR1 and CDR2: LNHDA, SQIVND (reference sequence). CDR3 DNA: TGTGCCAGTAGTTCCGACTTTAATGAAAAACTGTTTTTT. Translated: CASSSDFNEKLFF. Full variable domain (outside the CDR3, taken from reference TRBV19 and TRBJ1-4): DGGITQSPKYLFRKEGQNVTLSCEQNLNHDAMYWYRQDPGQGLRLIYYSQIVNDFQKGDIAEGYSVSREKKESFPLTVTSAQKNPTAFYLCASSSDFNEKLFFGSGTQLSVL.

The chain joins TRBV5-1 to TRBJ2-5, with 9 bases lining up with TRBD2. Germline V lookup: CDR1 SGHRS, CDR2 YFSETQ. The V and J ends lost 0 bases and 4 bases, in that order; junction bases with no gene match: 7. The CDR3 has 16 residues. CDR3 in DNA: TGCGCCAGCAGCTTGGTTGTTAGCGGGGGAATAGAGACCCAGTACTTC. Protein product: CASSLVVSGGIETQYF.

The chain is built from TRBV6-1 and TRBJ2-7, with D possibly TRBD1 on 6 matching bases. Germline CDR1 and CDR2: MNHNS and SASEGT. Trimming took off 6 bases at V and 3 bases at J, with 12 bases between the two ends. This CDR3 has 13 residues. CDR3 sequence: CASRAGQFYEQYF. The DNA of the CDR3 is TGTGCCAGCAGAGCAGGACAGTTCTACGAGCAGTACTTC.

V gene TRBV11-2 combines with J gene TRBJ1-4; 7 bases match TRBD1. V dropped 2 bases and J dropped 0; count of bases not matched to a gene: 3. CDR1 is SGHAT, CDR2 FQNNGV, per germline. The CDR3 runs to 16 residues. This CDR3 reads CASSLLRGPTNEKLFF. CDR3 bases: TGTGCCAGCAGCTTACTTAGGGGGCCAACTAATGAAAAACTGTTTTTT.

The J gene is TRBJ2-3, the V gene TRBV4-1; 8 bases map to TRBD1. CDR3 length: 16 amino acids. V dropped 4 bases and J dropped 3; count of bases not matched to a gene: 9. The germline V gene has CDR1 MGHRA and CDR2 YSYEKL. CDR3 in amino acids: CASSRTLQGATDTQYF. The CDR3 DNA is TGCGCCAGCAGCCGAACTCTTCAGGGGGCTACAGATACGCAGTATTTT.

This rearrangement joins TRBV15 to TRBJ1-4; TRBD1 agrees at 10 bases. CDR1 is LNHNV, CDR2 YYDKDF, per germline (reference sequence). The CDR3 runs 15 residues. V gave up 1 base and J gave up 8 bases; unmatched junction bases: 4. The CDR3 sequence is CATSRGQGAREKLFF. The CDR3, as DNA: TGTGCCACCAGCAGAGGACAGGGGGCAAGGGAAAAACTGTTTTTT.

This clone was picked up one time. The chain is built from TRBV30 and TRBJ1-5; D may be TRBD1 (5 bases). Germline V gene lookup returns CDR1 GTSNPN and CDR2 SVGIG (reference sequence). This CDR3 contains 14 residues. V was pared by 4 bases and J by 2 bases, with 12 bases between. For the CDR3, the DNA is TGTGCCTGGAAGGGGAAGAACCGCAATCAGCCCCAGCATTTT. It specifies CAWKGKNRNQPQHF.

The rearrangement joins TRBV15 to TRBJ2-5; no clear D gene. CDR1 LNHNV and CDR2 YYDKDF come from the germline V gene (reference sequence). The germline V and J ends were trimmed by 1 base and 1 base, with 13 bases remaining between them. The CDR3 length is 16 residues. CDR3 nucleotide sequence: TGTGCCACCAGCAGAGGAGCAGGTCCCATCCAAGAGACCCAGTACTTC. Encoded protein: CATSRGAGPIQETQYF.

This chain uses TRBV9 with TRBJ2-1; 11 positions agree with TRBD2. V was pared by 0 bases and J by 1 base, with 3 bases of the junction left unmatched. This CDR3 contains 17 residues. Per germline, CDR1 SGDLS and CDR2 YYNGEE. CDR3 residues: CASSVAVAGGSYNEQFF. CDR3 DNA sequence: TGTGCCAGCAGCGTAGCAGTAGCGGGAGGGTCCTACAATGAGCAGTTCTTC.

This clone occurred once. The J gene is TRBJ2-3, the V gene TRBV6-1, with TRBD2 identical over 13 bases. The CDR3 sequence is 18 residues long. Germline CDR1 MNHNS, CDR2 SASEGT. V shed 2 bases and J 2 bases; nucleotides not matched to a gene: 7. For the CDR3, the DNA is TGTGCCAGCAGTGAATACAGGACTAGCGGGAGAATCACAGATACGCAGTATTTT. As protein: CASSEYRTSGRITDTQYF.